This T cell receptor beta chain originates from a study of blood T cell repertoires in COVID-19. Study at large: Nucleic acid was either cDNA or gDNA, and it came from T cells, B-cell-depleted T cells, or PBMCs.

Some clones are missing from TCRdb's copy, which holds only in-frame ones; the method was immunoSEQ multiplex PCR. Here the sample spans roughly 190,000 clones, around 87% being singletons. The trim removed 0 bases at V and 0 bases at J, leaving 9 bases unmatched. Germline values: CDR1 SGHNT, CDR2 YYREEE (reference sequence). This CDR3 is built from 18 residues. The receptor's source is a man aged 18 to 29 with active or convalescent COVID-19. Sequencing was done on a sample of peripheral blood. V gene TRBV5-4 combines with J gene TRBJ2-1, with 7 bases that match TRBD2. This CDR3 is CASSLEAGMKSSYNEQFF. CDR3 nucleotide sequence: TGTGCCAGCAGCTTGGAAGCGGGAATGAAGAGCTCCTACAATGAGCAGTTCTTC.